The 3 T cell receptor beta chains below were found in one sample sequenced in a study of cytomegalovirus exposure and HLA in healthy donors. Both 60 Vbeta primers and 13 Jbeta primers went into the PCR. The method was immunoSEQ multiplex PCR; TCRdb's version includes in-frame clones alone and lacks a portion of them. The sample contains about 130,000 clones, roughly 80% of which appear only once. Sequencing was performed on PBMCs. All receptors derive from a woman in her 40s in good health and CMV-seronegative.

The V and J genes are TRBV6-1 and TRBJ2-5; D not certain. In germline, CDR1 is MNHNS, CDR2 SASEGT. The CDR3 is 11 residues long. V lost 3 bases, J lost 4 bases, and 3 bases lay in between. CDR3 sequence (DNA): TGTGCCAGCAGTGATCTAGAGACCCAGTACTTC. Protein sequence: CASSDLETQYF.

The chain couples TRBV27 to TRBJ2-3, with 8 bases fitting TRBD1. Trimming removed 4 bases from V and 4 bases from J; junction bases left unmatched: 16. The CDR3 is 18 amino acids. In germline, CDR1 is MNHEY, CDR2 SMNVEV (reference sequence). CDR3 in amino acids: CASSSWTGQEGAADTQYF. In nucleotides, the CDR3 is TGTGCCAGCAGTTCCTGGACAGGGCAGGAGGGAGCCGCAGATACGCAGTATTTT.

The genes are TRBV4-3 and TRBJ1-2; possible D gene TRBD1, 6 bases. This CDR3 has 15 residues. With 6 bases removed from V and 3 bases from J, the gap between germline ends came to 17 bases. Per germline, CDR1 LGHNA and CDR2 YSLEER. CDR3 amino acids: CASSLDRTAHYGYTF. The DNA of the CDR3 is TGCGCCAGCAGTTTAGACCGGACAGCTCACTATGGCTACACCTTC.